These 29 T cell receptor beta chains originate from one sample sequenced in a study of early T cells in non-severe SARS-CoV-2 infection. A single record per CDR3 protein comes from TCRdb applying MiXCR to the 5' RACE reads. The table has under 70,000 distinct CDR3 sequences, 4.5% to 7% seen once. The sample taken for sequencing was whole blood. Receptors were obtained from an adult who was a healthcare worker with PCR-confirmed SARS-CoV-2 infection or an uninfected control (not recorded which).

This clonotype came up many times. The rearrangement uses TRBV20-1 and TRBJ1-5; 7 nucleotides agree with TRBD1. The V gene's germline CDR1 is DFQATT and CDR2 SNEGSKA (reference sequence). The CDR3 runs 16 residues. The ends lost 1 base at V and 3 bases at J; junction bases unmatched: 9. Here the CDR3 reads CSARGKFQGVNQPQHF. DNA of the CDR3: TGCAGTGCTAGAGGAAAGTTCCAGGGGGTCAATCAGCCCCAGCATTTT.

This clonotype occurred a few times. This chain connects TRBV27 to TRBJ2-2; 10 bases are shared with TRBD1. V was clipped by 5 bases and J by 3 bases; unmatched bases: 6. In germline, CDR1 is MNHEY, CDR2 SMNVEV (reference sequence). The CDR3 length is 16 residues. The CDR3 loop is CASSMGQGRDTGELFF. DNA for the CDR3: TGTGCCAGCAGTATGGGACAGGGGCGAGACACCGGGGAGCTGTTTTTT.

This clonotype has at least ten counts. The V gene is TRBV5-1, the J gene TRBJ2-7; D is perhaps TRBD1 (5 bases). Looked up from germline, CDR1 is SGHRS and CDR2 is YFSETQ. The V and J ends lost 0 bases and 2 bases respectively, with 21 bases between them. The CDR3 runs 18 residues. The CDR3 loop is CASSLVPRTPTSTYEQYF. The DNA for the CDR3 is TGCGCCAGCAGCTTGGTCCCCAGGACACCGACGTCAACCTACGAGCAGTACTTC.

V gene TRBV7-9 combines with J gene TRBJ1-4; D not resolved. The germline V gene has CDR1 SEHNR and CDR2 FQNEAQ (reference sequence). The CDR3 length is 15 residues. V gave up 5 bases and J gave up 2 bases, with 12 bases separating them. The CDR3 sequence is CASSTRTATNEKLFF. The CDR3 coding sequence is TGTGCCAGCAGCACGAGGACGGCTACTAATGAAAAACTGTTTTTT.

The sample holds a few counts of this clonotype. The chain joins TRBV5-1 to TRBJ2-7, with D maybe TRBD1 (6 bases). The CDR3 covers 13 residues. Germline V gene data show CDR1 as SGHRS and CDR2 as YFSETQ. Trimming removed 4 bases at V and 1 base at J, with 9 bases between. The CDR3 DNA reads TGCGCCAGCAGCACGGGGACATCCTACGAGCAGTACTTC. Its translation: CASSTGTSYEQYF.

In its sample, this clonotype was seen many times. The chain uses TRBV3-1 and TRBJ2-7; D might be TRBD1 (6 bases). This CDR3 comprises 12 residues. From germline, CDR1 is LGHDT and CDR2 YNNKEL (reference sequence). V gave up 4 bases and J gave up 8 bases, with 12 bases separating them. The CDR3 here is CASSPGVGQQYF. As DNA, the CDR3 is TGTGCCAGCAGCCCAGGGGTCGGGCAGCAGTACTTC.

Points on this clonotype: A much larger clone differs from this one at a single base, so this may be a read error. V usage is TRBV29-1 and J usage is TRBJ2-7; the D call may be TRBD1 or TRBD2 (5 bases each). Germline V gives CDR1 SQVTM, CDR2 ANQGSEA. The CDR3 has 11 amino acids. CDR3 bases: TGCAGCGTTTCGGGGACCTACGAGCTGTACTTC. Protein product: CSVSGTYELYF.

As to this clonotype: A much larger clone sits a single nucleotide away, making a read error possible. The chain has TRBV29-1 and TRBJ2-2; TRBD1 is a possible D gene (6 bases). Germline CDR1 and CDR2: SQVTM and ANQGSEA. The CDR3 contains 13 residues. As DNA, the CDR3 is TGCAGCGCAGAGGACAGAAACACCGGGGAGCTGTCTTTT. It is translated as CSAEDRNTGELSF.

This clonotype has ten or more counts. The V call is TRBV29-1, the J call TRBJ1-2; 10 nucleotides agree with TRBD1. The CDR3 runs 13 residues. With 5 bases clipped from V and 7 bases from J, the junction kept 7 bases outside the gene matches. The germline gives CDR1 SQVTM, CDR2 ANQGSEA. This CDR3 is CSVMTGGAAGYTF. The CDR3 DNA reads TGCAGCGTTATGACAGGGGGCGCGGCTGGCTACACCTTC.

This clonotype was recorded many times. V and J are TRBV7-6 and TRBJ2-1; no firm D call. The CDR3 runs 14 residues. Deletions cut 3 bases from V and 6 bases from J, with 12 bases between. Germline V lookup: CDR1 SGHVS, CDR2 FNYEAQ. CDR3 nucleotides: TGTGCCAGCAGCTTTCGGCAGGCCGGCAATGAGCAGTTCTTC. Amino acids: CASSFRQAGNEQFF.

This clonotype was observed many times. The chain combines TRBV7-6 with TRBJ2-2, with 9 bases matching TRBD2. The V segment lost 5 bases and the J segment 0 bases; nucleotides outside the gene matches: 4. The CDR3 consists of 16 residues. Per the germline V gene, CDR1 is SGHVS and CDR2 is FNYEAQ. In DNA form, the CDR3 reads TGTGCCAGCAGCCCGCTAGCGGGGCCGAACACCGGGGAGCTGTTTTTT. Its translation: CASSPLAGPNTGELFF.

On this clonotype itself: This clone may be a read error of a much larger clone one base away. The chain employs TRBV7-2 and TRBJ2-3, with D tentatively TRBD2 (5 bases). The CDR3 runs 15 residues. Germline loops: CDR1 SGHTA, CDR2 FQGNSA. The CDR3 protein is CASSLAQSGGDAQYF. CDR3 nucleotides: TGTGCCAGCAGCTTAGCGCAAAGCGGTGGAGATGCGCAGTATTTT.

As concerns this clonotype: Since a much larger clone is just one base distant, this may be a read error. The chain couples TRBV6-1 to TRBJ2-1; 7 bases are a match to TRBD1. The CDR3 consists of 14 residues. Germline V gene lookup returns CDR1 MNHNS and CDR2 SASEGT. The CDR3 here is CVAPTGTAYNEQFF. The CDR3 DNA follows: TGTGTCGCCCCAACCGGGACAGCCTACAATGAGCAGTTCTTC.

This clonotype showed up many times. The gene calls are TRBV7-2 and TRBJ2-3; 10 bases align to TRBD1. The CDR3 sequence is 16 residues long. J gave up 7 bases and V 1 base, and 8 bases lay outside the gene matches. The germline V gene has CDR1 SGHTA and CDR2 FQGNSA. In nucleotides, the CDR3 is TGTGCCAGCAGCTTAGTGGAGACAGGGGGCTCGAATACGCAGTATTTT. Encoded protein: CASSLVETGGSNTQYF.

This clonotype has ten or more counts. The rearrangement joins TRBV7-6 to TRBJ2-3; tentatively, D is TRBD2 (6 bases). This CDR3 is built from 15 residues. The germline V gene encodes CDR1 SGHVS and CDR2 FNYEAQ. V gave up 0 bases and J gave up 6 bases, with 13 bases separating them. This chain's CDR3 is CASSLAGGVGDTQYF. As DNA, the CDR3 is TGTGCCAGCAGCTTAGCTGGAGGGGTTGGGGATACGCAGTATTTT.

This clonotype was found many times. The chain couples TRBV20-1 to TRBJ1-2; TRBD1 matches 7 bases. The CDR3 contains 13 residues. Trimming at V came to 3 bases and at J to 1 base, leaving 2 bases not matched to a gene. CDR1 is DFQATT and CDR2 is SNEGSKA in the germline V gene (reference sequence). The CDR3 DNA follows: TGCAGTGCTAGGGGACAGAGTAACTATGGCTACACCTTC. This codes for CSARGQSNYGYTF.

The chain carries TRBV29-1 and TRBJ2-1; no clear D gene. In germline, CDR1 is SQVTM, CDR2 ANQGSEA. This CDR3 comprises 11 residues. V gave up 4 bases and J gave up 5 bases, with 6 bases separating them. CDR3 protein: CSVGADNEQFF. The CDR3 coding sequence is TGCAGCGTTGGCGCGGACAATGAGCAGTTCTTC.

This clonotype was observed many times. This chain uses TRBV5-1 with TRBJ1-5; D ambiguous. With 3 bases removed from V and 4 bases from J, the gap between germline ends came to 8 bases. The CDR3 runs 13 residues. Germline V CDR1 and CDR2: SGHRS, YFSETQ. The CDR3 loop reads CASSSQPNQPQHF. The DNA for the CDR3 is TGCGCCAGCAGCTCCCAACCTAATCAGCCCCAGCATTTT.

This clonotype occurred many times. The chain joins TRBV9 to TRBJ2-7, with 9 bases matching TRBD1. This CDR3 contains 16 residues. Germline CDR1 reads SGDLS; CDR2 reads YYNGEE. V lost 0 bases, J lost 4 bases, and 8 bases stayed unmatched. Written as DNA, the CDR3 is TGTGCCAGCAGCGTAGAACCGGGACAGGGAGCTTACGAGCAGTACTTC. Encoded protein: CASSVEPGQGAYEQYF.

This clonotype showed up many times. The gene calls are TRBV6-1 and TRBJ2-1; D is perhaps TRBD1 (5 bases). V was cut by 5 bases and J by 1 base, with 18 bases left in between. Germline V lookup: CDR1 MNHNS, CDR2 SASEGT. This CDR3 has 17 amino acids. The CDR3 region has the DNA TGTGCCAGCAGTCCCCGTGCGACAGTCGTTTCCTACAATGAGCAGTTCTTC. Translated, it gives CASSPRATVVSYNEQFF.

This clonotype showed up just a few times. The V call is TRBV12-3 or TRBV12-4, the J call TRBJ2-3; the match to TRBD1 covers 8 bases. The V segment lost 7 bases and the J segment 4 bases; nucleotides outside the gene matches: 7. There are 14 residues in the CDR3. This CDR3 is CASILTGGADTQYF. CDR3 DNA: TGTGCCAGCATCCTCACAGGGGGAGCAGATACGCAGTATTTT.

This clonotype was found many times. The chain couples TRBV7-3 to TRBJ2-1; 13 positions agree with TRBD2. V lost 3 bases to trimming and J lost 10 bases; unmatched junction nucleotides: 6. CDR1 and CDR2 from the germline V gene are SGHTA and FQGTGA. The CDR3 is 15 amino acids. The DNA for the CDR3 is TGTGCCAGCAGCTTCGGGACTAGCGGGGCGAGGGAGCAGTTCTTC. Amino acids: CASSFGTSGAREQFF.

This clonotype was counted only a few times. The CDR3 loop reads CASSMRQGSSGNTIYF. CDR3 DNA: TGTGCCAGCAGCATGAGACAGGGAAGCTCTGGAAACACCATATATTTT. The V and J genes are TRBV9 and TRBJ1-3, with 7 positions matching TRBD1. Germline V CDR1 and CDR2: SGDLS, YYNGEE. This CDR3 is 16 amino acids long. V dropped 4 bases and J dropped 0; count of bases not matched to a gene: 7.

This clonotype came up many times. CDR3 DNA: TGTGCCAGCAGTTCCCTAGCGGGACAGGGCGAGCAGTACTTC. Its translation is CASSSLAGQGEQYF. The chain joins TRBV6-5 to TRBJ2-7; D might be TRBD1 or TRBD2, each matching 9 bases. The CDR3 has 14 amino acids. V lost 4 bases, J lost 6 bases, and 16 bases lay in between. Germline V gene sequence: CDR1 MNHEY, CDR2 SVGAGI.

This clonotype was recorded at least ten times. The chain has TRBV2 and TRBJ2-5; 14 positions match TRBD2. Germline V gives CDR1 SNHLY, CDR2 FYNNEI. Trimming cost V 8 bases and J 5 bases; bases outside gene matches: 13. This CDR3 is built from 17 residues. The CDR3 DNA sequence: TGTGCCAGCGGCCCGATAGGGACTAGCGGGGGCCGGGAGACCCAGTACTTC. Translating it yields CASGPIGTSGGRETQYF.

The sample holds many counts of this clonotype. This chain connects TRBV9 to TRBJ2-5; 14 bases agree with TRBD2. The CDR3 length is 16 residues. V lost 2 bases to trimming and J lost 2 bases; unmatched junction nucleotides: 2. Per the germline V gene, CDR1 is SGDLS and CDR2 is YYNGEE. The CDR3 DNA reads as TGTGCCAGCAGCGTTGGGACTAGCGGGGGACAAGAGACCCAGTACTTC. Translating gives CASSVGTSGGQETQYF.

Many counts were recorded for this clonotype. The CDR3 DNA sequence: TGCGCCAGCAGCCACGGCCTCTTAGCGGGGGCGGGGGCTACGCAGTATTTT. It translates to CASSHGLLAGAGATQYF. The chain employs TRBV4-3 and TRBJ2-3; 9 nucleotides match TRBD2. Germline CDR1 and CDR2: LGHNA and YSLEER. This CDR3 is 17 amino acids long. J lost 8 bases, V lost 3 bases, and 15 bases had no gene match.

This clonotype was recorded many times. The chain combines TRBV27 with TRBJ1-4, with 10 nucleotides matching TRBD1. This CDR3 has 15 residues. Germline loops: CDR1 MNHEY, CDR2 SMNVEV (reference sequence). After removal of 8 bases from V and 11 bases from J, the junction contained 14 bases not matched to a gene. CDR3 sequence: CASQTRDRGSWKLFF. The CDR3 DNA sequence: TGTGCCAGCCAAACCCGGGACAGGGGTTCGTGGAAACTGTTTTTT.

The CDR3 region has the DNA TGTGCCAGCAGGAGAACTAGCGGGAACACAGATACGCAGTATTTT. It yields the protein CASRRTSGNTDTQYF. The V call is TRBV6-1, the J call TRBJ2-3, with 10 bases identical to TRBD2. Trimming at V came to 6 bases and at J to 2 bases, leaving 5 bases not matched to a gene. The CDR3 runs to 15 residues. CDR1 and CDR2 (germline): MNHNS, SASEGT.